Listed here are 20 T cell receptor beta chains from one sample, sequenced in a study of blood T cell repertoires in COVID-19. TCRdb's table, derived via immunoSEQ multiplex PCR, lists solely in-frame clones and lacks some. The sample carries fewer than 300,000 clones, around 87% recorded once. Material: peripheral blood. These receptor sequences come from a woman aged 40 to 55 who had recovered from COVID-19.

The rearrangement uses TRBV7-8 and TRBJ1-2; the D is unclear. CDR1 is SGHVS and CDR2 is FQNEAQ in the germline V gene. This CDR3 has 15 residues. V was trimmed by 2 bases and J by 7 bases, leaving 17 bases between them. The CDR3 protein is CASSLRGKGISGYTF. As DNA, the CDR3 is TGTGCCAGCAGCTTACGGGGAAAGGGAATAAGTGGCTACACCTTC.

This clone was counted between two and nine times. The rearrangement links TRBV5-1 to TRBJ2-1; TRBD1 might be the D (5 bases). V dropped 0 bases and J dropped 9 bases, with 16 bases sitting between them. CDR3 length equals 15 residues. CDR1 is SGHRS and CDR2 is YFSETQ in the germline V gene. The CDR3 DNA reads as TGCGCCAGCAGCTTGGGGCAAGGGGCCTGGTCTGAGCAGTTCTTC. Protein sequence: CASSLGQGAWSEQFF.

This clone was seen a few times. The rearrangement uses TRBV7-2 and TRBJ2-3; TRBD1 is a possible D gene (6 bases). The CDR3 has 13 residues. V dropped 6 bases and J dropped 6 bases, with 13 bases sitting between them. Looked up from germline, CDR1 is SGHTA and CDR2 is FQGNSA. The CDR3 DNA is TGTGCCAGCAGTTTAAACCAGGGGGATACGCAGTATTTT. Its translation is CASSLNQGDTQYF.

The CDR3: CASSQVTGTSGPRFF. CDR3 nucleotides: TGTGCCAGCAGCCAGGTAACCGGGACTAGCGGCCCGCGGTTCTTC. This chain joins TRBV3-1 (or the pseudogene TRBV3-2) and TRBJ2-1; TRBD2 aligns across 11 bases. From germline, CDR1 is LGHDT and CDR2 YNNKEL (reference sequence). Trimming removed 3 bases from V and 15 bases from J; junction bases left unmatched: 13. The CDR3 consists of 15 residues.

The CDR3 region has the DNA TGCGCCAGCAGCCAGGACAGTAGAACGGGCACTGAAGCTTTCTTT. Its protein is CASSQDSRTGTEAFF. The chain employs TRBV4-3 and TRBJ1-1; a possible D gene is TRBD1 (6 bases). V lost 3 bases and J 4 bases, leaving 15 bases between the germline ends. Germline loops: CDR1 LGHNA, CDR2 YSLEER. The CDR3 spans 15 residues.

The chain couples TRBV19 to TRBJ2-2; D is ambiguous. V lost 3 bases to trimming and J lost 6 bases, with 11 bases between them. The CDR3 is 14 residues long. CDR1 and CDR2 (germline): LNHDA, SQIVND (reference sequence). The CDR3 DNA reads as TGTGCCAGTAGTATCCGGCTAGGCGCCGGGGAGCTGTTTTTT. Its translation is CASSIRLGAGELFF. Variable domain in full (rest from reference TRBV19 and TRBJ2-2): DGGITQSPKYLFRKEGQNVTLSCEQNLNHDAMYWYRQDPGQGLRLIYYSQIVNDFQKGDIAEGYSVSREKKESFPLTVTSAQKNPTAFYLCASSIRLGAGELFFGEGSRLTVL.

This chain connects TRBV29-1 to TRBJ1-2; TRBD1 aligns across 10 bases. From germline, CDR1 is SQVTM and CDR2 ANQGSEA. After removal of 0 bases from V and 8 bases from J, the junction contained 3 bases not matched to a gene. This CDR3 contains 13 residues. The CDR3 loop is CSVEDDRGRGYTF. CDR3 coding DNA: TGCAGCGTTGAAGACGACAGGGGGCGAGGCTACACCTTC.

This clone has only a few counts. V is TRBV9 and J is TRBJ2-7, with 9 bases identical to TRBD1. CDR1 and CDR2 (germline): SGDLS, YYNGEE. There are 13 residues in the CDR3. Unmatched junction bases numbered 2, after V lost 0 bases and J lost 7 bases. This CDR3 is CASSVGTGVEQYF. Here the CDR3 DNA reads TGTGCCAGCAGCGTAGGGACAGGGGTAGAGCAGTACTTC.

The chain carries TRBV11-3 and TRBJ2-1; TRBD1 matches 8 bases. The CDR3 spans 14 residues. J gave up 5 bases and V 3 bases, and 3 bases lay outside the gene matches. Germline-derived CDR1 and CDR2 are SGHNT and YENEEA. The DNA for the CDR3 is TGTGCCAGCAGCTTCAGGGGGCCGAACAATGAGCAGTTCTTC. As protein: CASSFRGPNNEQFF.

This clone was seen a single time. The chain carries TRBV5-1 and TRBJ1-4; D might be TRBD1 (6 bases). The length of the CDR3 is 14 residues. Germline loops: CDR1 SGHRS, CDR2 YFSETQ. Trimming pared 0 bases from V and 11 bases from J, leaving 14 bases between. The CDR3 protein is CASSLVAGAEKLFF. The CDR3 DNA is TGCGCCAGCAGCTTGGTGGCGGGGGCCGAGAAACTGTTTTTT.

The chain carries TRBV2 and TRBJ2-1; maybe TRBD1 (6 bases). V was clipped by 3 bases and J by 5 bases, with 17 bases between them. The germline V gene has CDR1 SNHLY and CDR2 FYNNEI. This CDR3 is built from 16 residues. This CDR3 is CASSDFGRRGNNEQFF. The CDR3 DNA sequence: TGTGCCAGCAGTGATTTCGGGCGCAGGGGAAACAATGAGCAGTTCTTC.

The chain has TRBV9 and TRBJ2-7, with 7 bases matching TRBD2. The germline gives CDR1 SGDLS, CDR2 YYNGEE. V was pared by 0 bases and J by 7 bases, with 4 bases of the junction left unmatched. This CDR3 has 13 amino acids. CDR3 sequence: CASSVEGSGEQYF. In DNA form, the CDR3 reads TGTGCCAGCAGCGTAGAGGGTAGCGGGGAGCAGTACTTC.

This rearrangement joins TRBV5-1 to TRBJ1-2; D call uncertain. CDR1 and CDR2 from the germline V gene are SGHRS and YFSETQ. V was shortened by 0 bases and J by 1 base, with 7 bases between the two germline ends. CDR3 length: 14 amino acids. This chain's CDR3 is CASSLERSNYGYTF. As DNA, the CDR3 is TGCGCCAGCAGCTTGGAACGGAGTAACTATGGCTACACCTTC.

This clone has more than one count but fewer than ten. The chain is built from TRBV15 and TRBJ1-3; D is ambiguous. CDR1 and CDR2 (germline): LNHNV, YYDKDF (reference sequence). V dropped 3 bases and J dropped 2 bases, with 8 bases sitting between them. There are 14 residues in the CDR3. The CDR3 loop is CATSSMAAGNTIYF. The CDR3 DNA reads TGTGCCACCAGCAGCATGGCAGCTGGAAACACCATATATTTT.

This clone is a singleton in its sample. V usage is TRBV28 and J usage is TRBJ2-2; D might be TRBD1 (6 bases). The CDR3 has 15 residues. Germline V gene sequence: CDR1 MDHEN, CDR2 SYDVKM. Trimming left V 0 bases short and J 5 bases short, with 10 bases between. The CDR3 DNA follows: TGTGCCAGCAGTTTATGGCCTCAGGGGACCGGGGAGCTGTTTTTT. Amino acids: CASSLWPQGTGELFF.

The rearrangement joins TRBV9 to TRBJ2-7; 9 bases are a match to TRBD1. From germline, CDR1 is SGDLS and CDR2 YYNGEE. This CDR3 is 15 amino acids long. V lost 3 bases and J lost 0; bases outside the gene matches: 4. CDR3 sequence reads: CASSAETGGSYEQYF. The DNA for the CDR3 is TGTGCCAGCAGCGCTGAGACAGGGGGCTCCTACGAGCAGTACTTC.

The V call is TRBV6-2 or TRBV6-3, the J call TRBJ1-2; 9 positions agree with TRBD1. CDR1 and CDR2 from the germline V gene are MNHEY and SVGEGT. Germline trimming cut 5 bases from V and 6 bases from J; bases unmatched to any gene: 19. This CDR3 has 18 amino acids. CDR3 sequence: CASSTGPPGTGRTDGYTF. The CDR3 DNA reads TGTGCCAGCAGTACTGGGCCCCCGGGGACAGGGAGGACGGATGGCTACACCTTC.

The CDR3 DNA sequence: TGCGCCAGCAGCGAGAAGATAGACAGGGGAAGTACTCAGAATCAGCCCCAGCATTTT. It yields the protein CASSEKIDRGSTQNQPQHF. The V and J genes are TRBV4-3 and TRBJ1-5; 8 bases align to TRBD1. The germline V gene encodes CDR1 LGHNA and CDR2 YSLEER. CDR3 size: 19 residues. The V and J ends lost 5 bases and 4 bases, in that order; junction bases with no gene match: 19.

This chain links TRBV4-2 with TRBJ2-5, with D possibly matching TRBD1 (6 bases). This CDR3 has 15 amino acids. The V gene's germline CDR1 is LGHNA and CDR2 YNFKEQ. V lost 6 bases and J 5 bases, leaving 19 bases between the germline ends. The CDR3 reads CASRRGSVERETQYF. In DNA, the CDR3 is TGTGCCAGCAGGAGGGGGTCCGTTGAGAGGGAGACCCAGTACTTC.

The gene calls are TRBV10-3 and TRBJ2-7; 9 nucleotides line up with TRBD1. Germline V lookup: CDR1 ENHRY, CDR2 SYGVKD. This CDR3 is built from 15 residues. Unmatched junction bases numbered 3, after V lost 0 bases and J lost 3 bases. The CDR3 region has the DNA TGTGCCATCAGTGAGTCGACAGGGGGTCTCTACGAGCAGTACTTC. Amino acids: CAISESTGGLYEQYF.